The clone carrying this T cell receptor beta chain was detected many times. Its target is unknown. TCRdb fed the 5' RACE reads into MiXCR, producing one record per CDR3 protein. This repertoire shows 130,000 to 150,000 distinct CDR3 sequences, about 19% found once; its top ten account for 2% to 2.5%. The CDR3 has 15 residues. Germline V gives CDR1 SEHNR, CDR2 FQNEAQ (reference sequence). V lost 3 bases and J 4 bases, leaving 14 bases between the germline ends. This sample was taken from a study of T-cell memory formation after mild COVID-19. Study-level findings and limits: A balance of CD4 and CD8 characterized clones contracting day 15 to 85, whereas later expanders leaned CD4+. CM and EM subsets held most contracting CD4+ clones; EMRA held CD8+ ones.

Sequencing was performed on PBMCs or a T cell subset sorted from them (not recorded which). The TCR comes from an adult woman who had mild COVID-19 (a few samples of this study predate the infection). Cell type and time point are not known. The chain employs TRBV7-9 and TRBJ2-3; D not certain. CDR3 sequence reads: CASSFGGLGSDTQYF. The CDR3 region has the DNA TGTGCCAGCAGCTTCGGCGGCCTAGGCTCAGATACGCAGTATTTT.